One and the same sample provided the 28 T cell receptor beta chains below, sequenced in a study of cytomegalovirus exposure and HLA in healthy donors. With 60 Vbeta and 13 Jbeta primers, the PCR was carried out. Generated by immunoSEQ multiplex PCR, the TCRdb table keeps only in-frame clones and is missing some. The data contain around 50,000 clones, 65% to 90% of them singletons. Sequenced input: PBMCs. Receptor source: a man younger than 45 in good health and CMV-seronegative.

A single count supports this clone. CDR3 nucleotide sequence: TGTGCCAGCAGCTTACAGGGGGCGAACACTGAAGCTTTCTTT. It encodes CASSLQGANTEAFF. This rearrangement joins TRBV7-8 to TRBJ1-1; 8 bases are a match to TRBD1. CDR1 and CDR2 from the germline V gene are SGHVS and FQNEAQ. Trimming took 2 bases from V and 1 from J; bases not matched to a gene: 0. CDR3 size: 14 residues.

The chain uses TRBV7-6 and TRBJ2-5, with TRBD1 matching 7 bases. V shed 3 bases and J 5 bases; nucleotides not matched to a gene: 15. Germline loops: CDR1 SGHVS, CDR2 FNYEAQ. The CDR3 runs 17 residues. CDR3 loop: CASSLDRRRPGWETQYF. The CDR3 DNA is TGTGCCAGCAGCTTGGACAGGCGTCGGCCAGGTTGGGAGACCCAGTACTTC.

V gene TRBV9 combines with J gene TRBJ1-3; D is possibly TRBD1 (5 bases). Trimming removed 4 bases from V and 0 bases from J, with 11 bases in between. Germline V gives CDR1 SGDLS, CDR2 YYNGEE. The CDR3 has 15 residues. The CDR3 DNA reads TGTGCCAGCAGCCCGGACACGAGCTCTGGAAACACCATATATTTT. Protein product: CASSPDTSSGNTIYF. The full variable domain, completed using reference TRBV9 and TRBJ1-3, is DSGVTQTPKHLITATGQRVTLRCSPRSGDLSVYWYQQSLDQGLQFLIQYYNGEERAKGNILERFSAQQFPDLHSELNLSSLELGDSALYFCASSPDTSSGNTIYFGEGSWLTVV.

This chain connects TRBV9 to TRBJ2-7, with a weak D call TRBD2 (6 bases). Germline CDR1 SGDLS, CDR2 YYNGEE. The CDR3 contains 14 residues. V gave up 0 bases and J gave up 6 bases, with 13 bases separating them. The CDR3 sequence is CASSVASGVTEQYF. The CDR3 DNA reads TGTGCCAGCAGCGTAGCGTCGGGAGTAACCGAGCAGTACTTC.

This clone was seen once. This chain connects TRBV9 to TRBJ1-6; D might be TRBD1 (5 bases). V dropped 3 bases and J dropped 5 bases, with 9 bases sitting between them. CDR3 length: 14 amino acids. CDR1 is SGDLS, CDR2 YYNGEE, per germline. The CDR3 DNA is TGTGCCAGCAGCGCAGGGTTGGATAATTCACCCCTCCACTTT. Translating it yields CASSAGLDNSPLHF. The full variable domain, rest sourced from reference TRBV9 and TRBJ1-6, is DSGVTQTPKHLITATGQRVTLRCSPRSGDLSVYWYQQSLDQGLQFLIQYYNGEERAKGNILERFSAQQFPDLHSELNLSSLELGDSALYFCASSAGLDNSPLHFGNGTRLTVT.

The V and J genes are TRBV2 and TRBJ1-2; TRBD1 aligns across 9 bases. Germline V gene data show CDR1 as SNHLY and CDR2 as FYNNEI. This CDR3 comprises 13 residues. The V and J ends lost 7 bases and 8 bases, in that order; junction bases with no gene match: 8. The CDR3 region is CASTGVTGGGYTF. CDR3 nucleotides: TGTGCCAGCACCGGAGTCACAGGGGGCGGCTACACCTTC. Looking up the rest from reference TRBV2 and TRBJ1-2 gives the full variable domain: EPEVTQTPSHQVTQMGQEVILRCVPISNHLYFYWYRQILGQKVEFLVSFYNNEISEKSEIFDDQFSVERPDGSNFTLKIRSTKLEDSAMYFCASTGVTGGGYTFGSGTRLTVV.

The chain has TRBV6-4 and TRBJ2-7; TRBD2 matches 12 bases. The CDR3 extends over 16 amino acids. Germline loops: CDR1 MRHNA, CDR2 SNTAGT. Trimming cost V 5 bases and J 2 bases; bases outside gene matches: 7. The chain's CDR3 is CASSKSGTSGPYEQYF. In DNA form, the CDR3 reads TGTGCCAGCAGTAAATCCGGGACTAGCGGGCCCTACGAGCAGTACTTC.

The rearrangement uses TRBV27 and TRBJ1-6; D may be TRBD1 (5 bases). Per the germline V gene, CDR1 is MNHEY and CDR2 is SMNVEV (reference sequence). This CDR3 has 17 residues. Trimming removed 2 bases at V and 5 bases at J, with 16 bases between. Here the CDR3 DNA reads TGTGCCAGCAGTTTACCCACCCTCGACAGAAATAATTCACCCCTCCACTTT. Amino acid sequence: CASSLPTLDRNNSPLHF.

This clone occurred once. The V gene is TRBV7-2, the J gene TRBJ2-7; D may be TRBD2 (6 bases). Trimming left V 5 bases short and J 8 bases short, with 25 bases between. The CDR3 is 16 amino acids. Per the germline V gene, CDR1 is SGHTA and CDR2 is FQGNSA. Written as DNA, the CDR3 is TGTGCCAGCAGCCCATCCGGGGTAGCGGCCCGATGGAAGCAGTACTTC. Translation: CASSPSGVAARWKQYF.

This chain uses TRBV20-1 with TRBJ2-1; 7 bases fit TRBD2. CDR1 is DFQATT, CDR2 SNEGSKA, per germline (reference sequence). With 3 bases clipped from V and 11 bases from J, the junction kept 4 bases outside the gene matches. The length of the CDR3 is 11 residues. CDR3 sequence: CSASRGEQQFF. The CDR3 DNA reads TGCAGTGCTAGTCGGGGGGAACAGCAGTTCTTC.

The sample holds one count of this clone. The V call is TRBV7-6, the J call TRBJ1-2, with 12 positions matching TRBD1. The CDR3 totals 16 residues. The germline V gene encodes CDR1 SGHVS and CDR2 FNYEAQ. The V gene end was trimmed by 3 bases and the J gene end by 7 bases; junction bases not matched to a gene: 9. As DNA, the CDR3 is TGTGCCAGCAGCTTGACGCCGGGACAGGGGGCGTCTGGCTACACCTTC. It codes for CASSLTPGQGASGYTF.

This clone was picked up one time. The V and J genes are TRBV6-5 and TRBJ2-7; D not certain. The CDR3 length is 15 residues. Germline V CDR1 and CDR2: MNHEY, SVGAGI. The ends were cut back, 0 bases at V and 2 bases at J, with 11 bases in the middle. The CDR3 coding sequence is TGTGCCAGCAGTTACTCGTTCACTGAACCCTACGAGCAGTACTTC. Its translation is CASSYSFTEPYEQYF.

CDR3 sequence: CASSLRLDQETQYF. DNA of the CDR3: TGCGCCAGCAGCTTAAGACTAGACCAAGAGACCCAGTACTTC. The chain recombines TRBV5-1 with TRBJ2-5; D may be TRBD2 (6 bases). V lost 2 bases and J lost 0, with 8 bases in between. The CDR3 is 14 amino acids. The germline V gene encodes CDR1 SGHRS and CDR2 YFSETQ.

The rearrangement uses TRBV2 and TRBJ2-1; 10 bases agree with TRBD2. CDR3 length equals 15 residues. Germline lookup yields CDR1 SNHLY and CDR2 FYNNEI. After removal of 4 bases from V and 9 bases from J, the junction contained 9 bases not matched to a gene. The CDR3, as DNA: TGTGCCAGCAGTGGGGAGCGGGAGGGCCAATCTGAGCAGTTCTTC. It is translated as CASSGEREGQSEQFF.

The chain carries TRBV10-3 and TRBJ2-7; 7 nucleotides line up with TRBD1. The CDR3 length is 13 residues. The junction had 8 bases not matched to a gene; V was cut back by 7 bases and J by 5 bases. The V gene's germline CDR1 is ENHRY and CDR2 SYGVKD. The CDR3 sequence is CAINGQDGHEQYF. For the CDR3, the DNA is TGTGCCATCAACGGACAGGACGGGCACGAGCAGTACTTC.

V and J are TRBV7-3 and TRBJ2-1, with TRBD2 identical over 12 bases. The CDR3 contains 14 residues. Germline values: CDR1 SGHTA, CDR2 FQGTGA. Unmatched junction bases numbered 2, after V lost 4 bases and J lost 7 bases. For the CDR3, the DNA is TGTGCCAGCAGCTCTAGCGGGGGGGGTAATGAGCAGTTCTTC. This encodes CASSSSGGGNEQFF.

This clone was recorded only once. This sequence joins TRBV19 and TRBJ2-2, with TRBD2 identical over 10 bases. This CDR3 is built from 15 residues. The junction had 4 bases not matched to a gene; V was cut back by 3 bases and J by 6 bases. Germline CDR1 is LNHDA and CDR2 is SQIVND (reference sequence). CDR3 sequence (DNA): TGTGCCAGTAGTATTACTAGCGGGGTAGCCGGGGAGCTGTTTTTT. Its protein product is CASSITSGVAGELFF.

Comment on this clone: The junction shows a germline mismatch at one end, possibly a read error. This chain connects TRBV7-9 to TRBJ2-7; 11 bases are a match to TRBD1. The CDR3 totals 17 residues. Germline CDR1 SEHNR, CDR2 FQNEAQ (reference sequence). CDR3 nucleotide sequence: TGTTCCAGCAGCTTTGGCCTCGGACAGGGGGCGTTCGACGAGCAGTACTTC. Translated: CSSSFGLGQGAFDEQYF.

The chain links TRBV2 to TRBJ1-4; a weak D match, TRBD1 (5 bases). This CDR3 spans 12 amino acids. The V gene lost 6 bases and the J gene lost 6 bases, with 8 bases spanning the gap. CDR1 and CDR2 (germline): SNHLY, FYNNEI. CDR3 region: CASRGLDEKLFF. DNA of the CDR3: TGTGCCAGCAGGGGGCTGGATGAAAAACTGTTTTTT.

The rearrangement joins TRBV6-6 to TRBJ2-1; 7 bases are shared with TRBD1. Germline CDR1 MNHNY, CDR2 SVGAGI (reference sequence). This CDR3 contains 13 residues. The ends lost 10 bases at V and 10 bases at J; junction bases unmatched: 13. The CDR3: CATGDRQQSEQFF. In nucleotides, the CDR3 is TGTGCCACCGGGGACAGACAACAATCGGAGCAGTTCTTC.

The CDR3 sequence is CASSLSQGTYNEQFF. CDR3 nucleotide sequence: TGTGCCAGCAGCTTGTCTCAGGGAACCTACAATGAGCAGTTCTTC. The rearrangement uses TRBV5-6 and TRBJ2-1; tentative D call: TRBD1 (5 bases). Germline CDR1 and CDR2: SGHDT and YYEEEE. CDR3 length equals 15 residues. V lost 1 base and J lost 2, with 10 bases in between.

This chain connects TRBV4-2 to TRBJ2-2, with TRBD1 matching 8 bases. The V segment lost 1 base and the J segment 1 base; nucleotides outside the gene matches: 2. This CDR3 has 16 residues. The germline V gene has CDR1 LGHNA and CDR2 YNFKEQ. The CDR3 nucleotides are TGTGCCAGCAGCCAAGGAGGACAGGGGAACACCGGGGAGCTGTTTTTT. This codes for CASSQGGQGNTGELFF.

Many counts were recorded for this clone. DNA of the CDR3: TGCGCCAGCAGCTTGGGGGACAGGGGTGGGTGGAACACTGAAGCTTTCTTT. Its protein product is CASSLGDRGGWNTEAFF. This chain connects TRBV5-1 to TRBJ1-1; 10 bases are a match to TRBD1. The length of the CDR3 is 17 residues. CDR1 is SGHRS and CDR2 is YFSETQ in the germline V gene. V lost 0 bases and J lost 1; bases outside the gene matches: 6.

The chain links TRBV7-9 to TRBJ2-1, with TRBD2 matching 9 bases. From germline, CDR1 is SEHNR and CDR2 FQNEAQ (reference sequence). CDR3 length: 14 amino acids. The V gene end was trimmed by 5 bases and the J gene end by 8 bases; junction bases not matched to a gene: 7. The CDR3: CASSPPSGVDEQFF. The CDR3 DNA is TGTGCCAGCAGCCCCCCTAGCGGGGTGGATGAGCAGTTCTTC.

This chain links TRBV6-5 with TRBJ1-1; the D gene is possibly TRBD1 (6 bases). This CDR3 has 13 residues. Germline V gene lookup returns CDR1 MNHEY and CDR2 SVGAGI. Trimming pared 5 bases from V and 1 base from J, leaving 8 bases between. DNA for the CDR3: TGTGCCAGCAGTGAGGGGGAGAACACTGAAGCTTTCTTT. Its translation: CASSEGENTEAFF.

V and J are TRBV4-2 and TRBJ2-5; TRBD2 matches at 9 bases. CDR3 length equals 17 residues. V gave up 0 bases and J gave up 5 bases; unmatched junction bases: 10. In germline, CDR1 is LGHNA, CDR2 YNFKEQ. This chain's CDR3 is CASSQEVGGGAGETQYF. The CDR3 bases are TGTGCCAGCAGCCAAGAAGTAGGCGGGGGGGCCGGGGAGACCCAGTACTTC.

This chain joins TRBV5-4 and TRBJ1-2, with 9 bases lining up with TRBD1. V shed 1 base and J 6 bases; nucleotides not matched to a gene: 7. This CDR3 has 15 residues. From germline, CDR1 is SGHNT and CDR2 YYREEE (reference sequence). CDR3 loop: CASSLRNDRGDGYTF. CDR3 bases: TGTGCCAGCAGCTTGAGAAACGACAGGGGGGATGGCTACACCTTC.

The CDR3 sequence is CASSQVRGSEAFF. DNA for the CDR3: TGTGCCAGCAGCCAAGTCAGGGGAAGTGAAGCTTTCTTT. This chain joins TRBV7-6 and TRBJ1-1; TRBD1 might be the D (6 bases). The length of the CDR3 is 13 residues. The V end was cut by 5 bases, the J end by 7 bases, with 14 bases between. Per the germline V gene, CDR1 is SGHVS and CDR2 is FNYEAQ.